This TCR beta chain emerged from a study of immune evolution from preneoplasia to lung adenocarcinoma. This clone was counted a few times. Each case's diagnosis was confirmed by two pathologists on H&E. Libraries were prepared by immunoSEQ multiplex PCR; TCRdb keeps only in-frame clonotypes and omits some of them. Found here are about 4,900 clones, 65% to 80% of them singletons; the top ten hold approximately 10%. The CDR3 totals 15 residues. With 2 bases removed from V and 8 bases from J, the gap between germline ends came to 18 bases. In germline, CDR1 is SEHNR, CDR2 FQNEAQ (reference sequence). The specimen sequenced was FFPE minimally invasive lung adenocarcinoma tissue. This clonotype was sampled from a person aged 65-85 years with lung adenocarcinoma. This chain joins TRBV7-9 and TRBJ1-2; D not resolved. The CDR3 is CASSLNFGPSGGYTF. The CDR3 nucleotides read TGTGCCAGCAGCTTAAACTTCGGACCCTCGGGCGGCTACACCTTC.